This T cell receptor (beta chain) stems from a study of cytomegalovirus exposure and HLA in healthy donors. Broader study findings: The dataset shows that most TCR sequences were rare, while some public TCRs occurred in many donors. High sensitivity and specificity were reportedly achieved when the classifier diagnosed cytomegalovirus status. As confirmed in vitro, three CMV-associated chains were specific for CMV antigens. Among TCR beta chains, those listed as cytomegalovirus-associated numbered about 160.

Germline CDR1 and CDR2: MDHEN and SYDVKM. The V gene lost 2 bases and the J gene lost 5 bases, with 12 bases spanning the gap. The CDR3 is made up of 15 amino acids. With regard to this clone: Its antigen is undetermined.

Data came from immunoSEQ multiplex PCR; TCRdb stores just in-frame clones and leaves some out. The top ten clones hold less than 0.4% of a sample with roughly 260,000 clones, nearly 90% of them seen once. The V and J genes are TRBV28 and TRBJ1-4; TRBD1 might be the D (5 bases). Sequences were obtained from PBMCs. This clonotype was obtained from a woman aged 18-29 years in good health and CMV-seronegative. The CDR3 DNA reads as TGTGCCAGCAGTTTAGGTAGGGGATCGAATGAAAAACTGTTTTTT. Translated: CASSLGRGSNEKLFF.